This TCR beta chain is from a study of blood T cell repertoires in COVID-19. About the study: T cells, B-cell-depleted T cells, or PBMCs provided the cDNA or gDNA that served as material.

In the original workflow: Quantification of nucleated cells was approximated via reference gene primer amplification. The data were produced by immunoSEQ multiplex PCR, yet TCRdb's version contains in-frame clones alone and is incomplete. That table is the source of V, J and clone size, and D and trimming were worked out from the DNA. The table includes roughly 120,000 clones, approximately 85% detected once. Per germline, CDR1 LGHNA and CDR2 YSLEER. The CDR3 extends over 14 amino acids. Between the trimmed V and J ends, which lost 0 bases and 1 base, there was a span of 6 bases. Patients of the Seattle cohort, enrolled during active infection, were followed longitudinally.

This clonotype originated in a woman aged 55-69 years with COVID-19, enrolled during active disease. The sequencing input was peripheral blood. This chain connects TRBV4-3 to TRBJ1-1; a possible D gene is TRBD1 (5 bases). In DNA, the CDR3 is TGCGCCAGCAGCCAAGATACAGGGAACACTGAAGCTTTCTTT. Its translation is CASSQDTGNTEAFF.